Shown below are 15 T cell receptor beta chains from a single sample sequenced in a study of T cell responses to AZD1222 COVID-19 vaccine. Clones were sequenced by immunoSEQ multiplex PCR, and TCRdb holds only the in-frame ones, with some missing. The sample consists of around 110,000 clones, roughly 87% of them appearing once. The material sequenced was peripheral blood, taken on day 0 of AZD1222 vaccination. The receptor set was obtained from an adult in good health.

The chain employs TRBV28 and TRBJ1-5; D unclear. The CDR3 covers 17 residues. Germline-derived CDR1 and CDR2 are MDHEN and SYDVKM. The ends were cut back, 2 bases at V and 4 bases at J, with 18 bases in the middle. The chain's CDR3 is CASSLRGRITRNQPQHF. The CDR3, as DNA: TGTGCCAGCAGTTTACGTGGACGGATAACCCGTAATCAGCCCCAGCATTTT.

V usage is TRBV5-1 and J usage is TRBJ2-6; D is unresolved. With 1 base removed from V and 0 bases from J, the gap between germline ends came to 8 bases. Germline V CDR1 and CDR2: SGHRS, YFSETQ. This CDR3 is 16 amino acids long. The chain's CDR3 is CASSLSIDSGANVLTF. The CDR3 nucleotides are TGCGCCAGCAGCTTGAGCATTGACTCTGGGGCCAACGTCCTGACTTTC.

The J gene is TRBJ2-1, the V gene TRBV5-1, with D maybe TRBD1 (6 bases). The germline V gene has CDR1 SGHRS and CDR2 YFSETQ. Trimming pared 1 base from V and 6 bases from J, leaving 11 bases between. The CDR3 is 14 residues long. CDR3 sequence (DNA): TGCGCCAGCAGCTTGAGAACAGGGATCAATGAGCAGTTCTTC. Encoded protein: CASSLRTGINEQFF.

The genes are TRBV3-1 (or the pseudogene TRBV3-2) and TRBJ1-5; D might be TRBD1 (5 bases). CDR3 length equals 13 residues. CDR1 and CDR2 from the germline V gene are LGHDT and YNNKEL (reference sequence). Between the trimmed V and J ends, which lost 2 bases and 6 bases, there was a span of 8 bases. The CDR3 DNA is TGTGCCAGCAGCCAACGGGGCGCTCAGCCCCAGCATTTT. Translating gives CASSQRGAQPQHF.

The chain has TRBV7-8 and TRBJ2-3; D remains ambiguous. Germline CDR1 reads SGHVS; CDR2 reads FQNEAQ. The CDR3 is 13 amino acids. V was clipped by 8 bases and J by 6 bases, with 15 bases between them. The CDR3 DNA follows: TGTGCCAGCGCGACGAATATCCGGGATACGCAGTATTTT. This gives the protein CASATNIRDTQYF.

The chain joins TRBV18 to TRBJ1-4; no firm D call. Trimming stripped 6 bases from V and 4 bases from J, with 9 bases between. This CDR3 is 13 amino acids long. Germline CDR1 KGHSH, CDR2 LQKENI. The CDR3 DNA sequence: TGTGCCAGCTCCGGACTTAATAATGAAAAACTGTTTTTT. Amino acids: CASSGLNNEKLFF. Looking up the rest from reference TRBV18 and TRBJ1-4 gives the full variable domain: NAGVMQNPRHLVRRRGQEARLRCSPMKGHSHVYWYRQLPEEGLKFMVYLQKENIIDESGMPKERFSAEFPKEGPSILRIQQVVRGDSAAYFCASSGLNNEKLFFGSGTQLSVL.

J is TRBJ1-4 and V is TRBV27; 7 bases are a match to TRBD1. V lost 6 bases and J lost 8; bases outside the gene matches: 9. Germline-derived CDR1 and CDR2 are MNHEY and SMNVEV (reference sequence). CDR3 length: 14 amino acids. The DNA for the CDR3 is TGTGCCAGCAGGAACAGGGGAATGGGGGAAAAACTGTTTTTT. Translated: CASRNRGMGEKLFF.

The chain uses TRBV6-2 or TRBV6-3 and TRBJ1-1, with 7 bases fitting TRBD1. Germline V CDR1 and CDR2: MNHEY, SVGEGT. Germline trimming cut 2 bases from V and 6 bases from J; bases unmatched to any gene: 6. The CDR3 runs to 14 residues. In nucleotides, the CDR3 is TGTGCCAGCAGTTACCACCCTGACAGGGCTGAAGCTTTCTTT. Protein sequence: CASSYHPDRAEAFF.

The chain recombines TRBV6-5 with TRBJ1-1; D ambiguous. V lost 2 bases and J 9 bases, leaving 13 bases between the germline ends. The CDR3 covers 13 residues. The germline gives CDR1 MNHEY, CDR2 SVGAGI. The CDR3 coding sequence is TGTGCCAGCAGTTACAGAGGGAAGGGTAAAGCTTTCTTT. Its translation is CASSYRGKGKAFF.

The genes are TRBV7-8 and TRBJ1-1; no firm D call. The CDR3 length is 13 residues. With 1 base removed from V and 3 bases from J, the gap between germline ends came to 6 bases. Germline V gene lookup returns CDR1 SGHVS and CDR2 FQNEAQ. CDR3 bases: TGTGCCAGCAGCTTAGATGGGGACACTGAAGCTTTCTTT. Its translation is CASSLDGDTEAFF.

The chain has TRBV4-2 and TRBJ2-1, with D hard to call. V lost 0 bases, J lost 3 bases, and 9 bases lay in between. The CDR3 consists of 15 residues. The germline CDR1 and CDR2 sequences are LGHNA and YNFKEQ. The CDR3: CASSQDRWGYNEQFF. CDR3 DNA sequence: TGTGCCAGCAGCCAAGATAGGTGGGGCTACAATGAGCAGTTCTTC.

The chain employs TRBV3-1 (or the pseudogene TRBV3-2) and TRBJ1-5; weak D call: TRBD1 (6 bases). The CDR3 is 13 amino acids. Germline CDR1 and CDR2: LGHDT and YNNKEL (reference sequence). The V gene lost 3 bases and the J gene lost 11 bases, with 14 bases spanning the gap. CDR3 residues: CASSQRGQSTQHF. CDR3 bases: TGTGCCAGCAGCCAGCGGGGGCAGTCGACCCAGCATTTT.

This chain's CDR3 is CATPGAGPTDTQYF. CDR3 DNA sequence: TGTGCCACCCCCGGGGCAGGGCCCACAGATACGCAGTATTTT. The V gene is TRBV5-4, the J gene TRBJ2-3; D may correspond to TRBD1 or TRBD2 (5 bases each). V was clipped by 9 bases and J by 2 bases, with 16 bases between them. Germline V CDR1 and CDR2: SGHNT, YYREEE (reference sequence). CDR3 length equals 14 residues.

This clone was counted between two and nine times. The gene calls are TRBV2 and TRBJ2-2, with D tentatively TRBD2 (7 bases). The V gene's germline CDR1 is SNHLY and CDR2 FYNNEI. The CDR3 is 16 residues long. V was shortened by 8 bases and J by 1 base, with 17 bases between the two germline ends. The chain's CDR3 is CASRVGGGQNTGELFF. In DNA form, the CDR3 reads TGTGCCAGCCGGGTGGGCGGGGGACAGAACACCGGGGAGCTGTTTTTT.

The chain links TRBV5-1 to TRBJ1-4; no clear D gene. The CDR3 consists of 14 residues. In germline, CDR1 is SGHRS, CDR2 YFSETQ. V was shortened by 1 base and J by 5 bases, with 9 bases between the two germline ends. CDR3 sequence reads: CASSLSTLNEKLFF. In DNA form, the CDR3 reads TGCGCCAGCAGCTTGAGTACCCTAAATGAAAAACTGTTTTTT.